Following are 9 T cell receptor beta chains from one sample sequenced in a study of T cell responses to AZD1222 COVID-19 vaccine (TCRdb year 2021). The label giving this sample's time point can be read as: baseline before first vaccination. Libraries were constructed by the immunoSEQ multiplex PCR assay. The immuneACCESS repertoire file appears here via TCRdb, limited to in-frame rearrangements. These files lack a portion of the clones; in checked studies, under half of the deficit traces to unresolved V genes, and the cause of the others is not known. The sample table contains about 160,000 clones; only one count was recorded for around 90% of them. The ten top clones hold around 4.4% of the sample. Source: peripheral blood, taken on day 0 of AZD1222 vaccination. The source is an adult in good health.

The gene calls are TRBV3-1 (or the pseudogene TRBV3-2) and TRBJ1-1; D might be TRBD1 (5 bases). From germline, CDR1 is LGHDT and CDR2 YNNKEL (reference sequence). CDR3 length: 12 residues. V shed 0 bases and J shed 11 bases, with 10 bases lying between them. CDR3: CASSQDEGEAFF. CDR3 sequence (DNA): TGTGCCAGCAGCCAAGACGAAGGGGAGGCTTTCTTT.

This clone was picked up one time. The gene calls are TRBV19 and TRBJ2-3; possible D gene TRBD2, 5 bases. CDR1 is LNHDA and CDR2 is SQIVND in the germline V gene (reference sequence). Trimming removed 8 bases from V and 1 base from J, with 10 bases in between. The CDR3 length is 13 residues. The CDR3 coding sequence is TGTGCCAGTGTCGGACTTGGCACAGATACGCAGTATTTT. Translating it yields CASVGLGTDTQYF.

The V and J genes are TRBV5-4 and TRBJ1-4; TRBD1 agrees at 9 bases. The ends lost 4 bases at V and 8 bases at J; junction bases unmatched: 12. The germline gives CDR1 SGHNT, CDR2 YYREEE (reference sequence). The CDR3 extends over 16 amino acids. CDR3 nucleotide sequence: TGTGCCAGCAGCCGCCGTACGGGACAGGGAAGAGAAAAACTGTTTTTT. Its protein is CASSRRTGQGREKLFF.

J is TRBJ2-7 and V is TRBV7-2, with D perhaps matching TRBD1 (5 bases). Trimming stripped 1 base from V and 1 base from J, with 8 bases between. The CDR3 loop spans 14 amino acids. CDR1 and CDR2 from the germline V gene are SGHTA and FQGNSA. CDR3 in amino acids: CASSLVAGSYEQYF. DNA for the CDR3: TGTGCCAGCAGCTTAGTGGCAGGGTCCTACGAGCAGTACTTC.

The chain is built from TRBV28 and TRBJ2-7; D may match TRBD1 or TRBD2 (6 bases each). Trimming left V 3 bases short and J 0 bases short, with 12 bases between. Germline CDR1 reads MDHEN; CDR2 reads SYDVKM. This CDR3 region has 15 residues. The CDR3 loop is CASSFRGESSYEQYF. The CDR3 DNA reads TGTGCCAGCAGTTTTAGGGGGGAGAGCTCCTACGAGCAGTACTTC. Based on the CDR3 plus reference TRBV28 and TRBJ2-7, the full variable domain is DVKVTQSSRYLVKRTGEKVFLECVQDMDHENMFWYRQDPGLGLRLIYFSYDVKMKEKGDIPEGYSVSREKKERFSLILESASTNQTSMYLCASSFRGESSYEQYFGPGTRLTVT.

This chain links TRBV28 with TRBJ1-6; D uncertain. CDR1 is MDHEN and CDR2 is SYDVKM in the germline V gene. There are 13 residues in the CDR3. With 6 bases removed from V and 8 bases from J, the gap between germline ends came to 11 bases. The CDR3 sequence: CASSSQLYSPLHF. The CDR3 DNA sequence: TGTGCCAGCAGCTCACAGCTTTATTCACCCCTCCACTTT.

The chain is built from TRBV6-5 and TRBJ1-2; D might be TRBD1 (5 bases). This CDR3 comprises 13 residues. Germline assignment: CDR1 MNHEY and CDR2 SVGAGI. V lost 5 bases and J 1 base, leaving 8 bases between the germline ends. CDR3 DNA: TGTGCCAGCAGTCAACAGGTTAACTATGGCTACACCTTC. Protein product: CASSQQVNYGYTF.

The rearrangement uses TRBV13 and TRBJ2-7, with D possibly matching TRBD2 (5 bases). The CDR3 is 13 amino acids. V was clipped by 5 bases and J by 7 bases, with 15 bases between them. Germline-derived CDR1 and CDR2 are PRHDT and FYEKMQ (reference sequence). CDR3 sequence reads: CASSPQLRGEQYF. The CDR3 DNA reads TGTGCCAGCAGCCCGCAACTTCGGGGTGAGCAGTACTTC.

DNA of the CDR3: TGCGCCAGCAGCCCGGGACTAGCGGGAACCGGGGAGCTGTTTTTT. Translating gives CASSPGLAGTGELFF. This chain links TRBV5-1 with TRBJ2-2, with 13 bases that match TRBD2. CDR1 and CDR2 (germline): SGHRS, YFSETQ. With V trimmed by 4 bases and J by 5 bases, 2 bases remained unmatched. This CDR3 comprises 15 residues.